These 26 T cell receptor beta chains were all obtained from the same sample, sequenced in a study of cytomegalovirus exposure and HLA in healthy donors. 60 Vbeta and 13 Jbeta primers were used in PCR. Using immunoSEQ multiplex PCR, the repertoire was profiled, and TCRdb retains in-frame clones only, with some absent. The data contain about 160,000 clones, about 60% of them singletons. Material: PBMCs. These receptors were taken from a woman aged 55-69 years in good health and CMV-seropositive.

The chain uses TRBV30 and TRBJ2-7; TRBD2 might be the D (7 bases). In germline, CDR1 is GTSNPN, CDR2 SVGIG (reference sequence). The CDR3 has 13 residues. Trimming pared 0 bases from V and 5 bases from J, leaving 11 bases between. This chain's CDR3 is CAWSVQGGHEQYF. The DNA for the CDR3 is TGTGCCTGGAGTGTACAGGGAGGGCACGAGCAGTACTTC.

V usage is TRBV9 and J usage is TRBJ2-4, with 9 bases that match TRBD2. This CDR3 region has 19 residues. CDR1 is SGDLS and CDR2 is YYNGEE in the germline V gene. The junction had 18 bases not matched to a gene; V was cut back by 0 bases and J by 8 bases. The CDR3 sequence is CASSVGLAGSGVGPYIQYF. The CDR3 DNA follows: TGTGCCAGCAGCGTAGGGCTAGCGGGAAGCGGGGTCGGACCATACATTCAGTACTTC.

V is TRBV5-4 and J is TRBJ1-2, with a possible D match to TRBD1 (6 bases). Trimming pared 5 bases from V and 0 bases from J, leaving 14 bases between. CDR1 SGHNT and CDR2 YYREEE come from the germline V gene (reference sequence). The CDR3 is 15 amino acids. CDR3 bases: TGTGCCAGCAGTCAAAAACAGGGAGCTAACTATGGCTACACCTTC. Amino acids: CASSQKQGANYGYTF.

This clone was seen only once. The chain uses TRBV7-9 and TRBJ1-2; 10 bases are shared with TRBD1. Germline-derived CDR1 and CDR2 are SEHNR and FQNEAQ (reference sequence). J was trimmed by 8 bases and V by 5 bases; bases with no gene match: 5. The CDR3 length is 13 residues. In DNA, the CDR3 is TGTGCCAGCAGCCAGGACAGGGGGTCCGGCTACACCTTC. Translating gives CASSQDRGSGYTF. The variable domain in full, with the rest retrieved from reference TRBV7-9 and TRBJ1-2, is DTGVSQNPRHKITKRGQNVTFRCDPISEHNRLYWYRQTLGQGPEFLTYFQNEAQLEKSRLLSDRFSAERPKGSFSTLEIQRTEQGDSAMYLCASSQDRGSGYTFGSGTRLTVV.

The gene calls are TRBV19 and TRBJ2-1; TRBD2 aligns across 10 bases. Trimming cost V 6 bases and J 3 bases; bases outside gene matches: 2. The CDR3 has 14 residues. Germline V gene sequence: CDR1 LNHDA, CDR2 SQIVND (reference sequence). In nucleotides, the CDR3 is TGTGCCAGTAGCGGGACTAGCGTCTACAATGAGCAGTTCTTC. Its translation: CASSGTSVYNEQFF.

This chain uses TRBV6-5 with TRBJ2-3; D is ambiguous. V lost 6 bases, J lost 4 bases, and 14 bases lay in between. Per germline, CDR1 MNHEY and CDR2 SVGAGI. The CDR3 runs 14 residues. The CDR3 coding sequence is TGTGCCAGCAGCCGCAGGTTACGCCCAGATACGCAGTATTTT. Translating gives CASSRRLRPDTQYF.

This clone was seen more than once but under ten times. J is TRBJ2-7 and V is TRBV27, with TRBD2 identical over 7 bases. The CDR3 totals 14 residues. The ends lost 6 bases at V and 8 bases at J; junction bases unmatched: 13. CDR1 is MNHEY and CDR2 is SMNVEV in the germline V gene (reference sequence). CDR3 DNA sequence: TGTGCCAGCAGCAGAGACGGACTAGACCCCAAGCAGTACTTC. It encodes CASSRDGLDPKQYF.

Only a few counts were recorded for this clone. The chain joins TRBV10-3 to TRBJ1-2; D gene unclear. This CDR3 contains 13 residues. Between the trimmed V and J ends, which lost 2 bases and 4 bases, there was a span of 8 bases. The germline CDR1 and CDR2 sequences are ENHRY and SYGVKD. The CDR3 DNA reads TGTGCCATCAGTGAGAACAGTGTCTATGGCTACACCTTC. It codes for CAISENSVYGYTF.

This chain links TRBV5-1 with TRBJ1-4; 9 nucleotides align to TRBD1. The V gene's germline CDR1 is SGHRS and CDR2 YFSETQ. The V and J ends lost 1 base and 8 bases, in that order; junction bases with no gene match: 9. CDR3 length equals 16 residues. For the CDR3, the DNA is TGCGCCAGCAGCTTGTCCACACAGGGGGCGCGAGAAAAACTGTTTTTT. The encoded protein is CASSLSTQGAREKLFF.

The chain has TRBV4-1 and TRBJ2-1; tentative D call: TRBD2 (6 bases). The germline V and J ends were trimmed by 3 bases and 3 bases, with 9 bases remaining between them. The CDR3 totals 14 residues. Germline values: CDR1 MGHRA, CDR2 YSYEKL. CDR3 nucleotide sequence: TGCGCCAGCAGCCAGGGGACTGTCTACAATGAGCAGTTCTTC. It yields the protein CASSQGTVYNEQFF.

This rearrangement joins TRBV28 to TRBJ2-1; 12 bases fit TRBD1. CDR3 length equals 16 residues. V shed 5 bases and J 7 bases; nucleotides not matched to a gene: 9. The germline V gene has CDR1 MDHEN and CDR2 SYDVKM. DNA for the CDR3: TGTGCCAGCAGTACCCCTGGGACAGGGGGCAGGAATGAGCAGTTCTTC. Translating gives CASSTPGTGGRNEQFF.

V is TRBV28 and J is TRBJ1-1; 9 bases match TRBD1. The V and J ends lost 6 bases and 4 bases, in that order; junction bases with no gene match: 6. CDR1 and CDR2 from the germline V gene are MDHEN and SYDVKM. This CDR3 region has 14 residues. CDR3 residues: CASSPTGGITEAFF. The CDR3 DNA reads as TGTGCCAGCAGCCCCACAGGGGGCATCACTGAAGCTTTCTTT. Based on the CDR3 plus reference TRBV28 and TRBJ1-1, the full variable domain is DVKVTQSSRYLVKRTGEKVFLECVQDMDHENMFWYRQDPGLGLRLIYFSYDVKMKEKGDIPEGYSVSREKKERFSLILESASTNQTSMYLCASSPTGGITEAFFGQGTRLTVV.

The rearrangement joins TRBV5-4 to TRBJ2-1; 8 positions match TRBD2. The CDR3 length is 16 residues. The J segment lost 2 bases and the V segment lost 4 bases, leaving 8 bases of the junction unmatched. Germline values: CDR1 SGHNT, CDR2 YYREEE (reference sequence). CDR3 in DNA: TGTGCCAGCAGCGGCACTAGCGGAAACACCTACAATGAGCAGTTCTTC. This translates into CASSGTSGNTYNEQFF.

In its sample, this clone was seen a few times. The V call is TRBV28, the J call TRBJ2-5; D uncertain. In germline, CDR1 is MDHEN, CDR2 SYDVKM. The CDR3 loop spans 16 amino acids. V lost 3 bases and J lost 3, with 17 bases in between. The CDR3 DNA sequence: TGTGCCAGCAGTTTCCCCCCCGTGCGGAGCGAAGAGACCCAGTACTTC. Its protein is CASSFPPVRSEETQYF.

This rearrangement joins TRBV11-1 to TRBJ2-2, with D possibly TRBD1 on 6 matching bases. The CDR3 has 15 residues. Germline-derived CDR1 and CDR2 are SGHAT and FQDESV (reference sequence). V gave up 5 bases and J gave up 1 base, with 11 bases separating them. The CDR3 region is CASSDPTGNTGELFF. The CDR3 DNA is TGTGCCAGCAGCGATCCGACAGGGAACACCGGGGAGCTGTTTTTT.

The V call is TRBV28, the J call TRBJ1-3, with 11 bases identical to TRBD1. Germline trimming cut 5 bases from V and 2 bases from J; bases unmatched to any gene: 5. This CDR3 has 16 residues. Germline-derived CDR1 and CDR2 are MDHEN and SYDVKM. CDR3 protein: CASSTPGQGAGNTIYF. As DNA, the CDR3 is TGTGCCAGCAGTACTCCGGGACAGGGGGCTGGAAACACCATATATTTT.

The CDR3 loop reads CASSYYQSYNEQFF. Written as DNA, the CDR3 is TGTGCCAGCAGTTACTACCAGTCCTACAATGAGCAGTTCTTC. This chain links TRBV6-5 with TRBJ2-1; D unclear. The V gene lost 1 base and the J gene lost 1 base, with 5 bases spanning the gap. This CDR3 region has 14 residues. Germline loops: CDR1 MNHEY, CDR2 SVGAGI.

The chain employs TRBV25-1 and TRBJ2-5; 12 bases line up with TRBD2. The CDR3 runs 16 residues. J gave up 5 bases and V 3 bases, and 7 bases lay outside the gene matches. Germline CDR1 reads MGHDK; CDR2 reads SYGVNS. Here the CDR3 reads CASSDHRLAGDETQYF. CDR3 bases: TGTGCCAGCAGTGACCACCGACTAGCGGGAGACGAGACCCAGTACTTC.

The chain links TRBV4-1 to TRBJ1-5; 12 nucleotides align to TRBD1. Unmatched junction bases numbered 5, after V lost 4 bases and J lost 7 bases. The CDR3 spans 15 residues. In germline, CDR1 is MGHRA, CDR2 YSYEKL. The CDR3 protein is CASSLSGTGGQPQHF. CDR3 DNA: TGCGCCAGCAGCCTGAGCGGGACAGGGGGCCAGCCCCAGCATTTT.

The chain is built from TRBV4-3 and TRBJ1-4, with D perhaps TRBD1 (5 bases). V lost 3 bases to trimming and J lost 3 bases, with 11 bases between them. Germline CDR1 is LGHNA and CDR2 is YSLEER. The CDR3 sequence is 15 residues long. The CDR3 DNA reads as TGCGCCAGCAGCCAGGCCTGGGGGGCTAATGAAAAACTGTTTTTT. It specifies CASSQAWGANEKLFF.

This clone has only a few counts. The gene calls are TRBV10-3 and TRBJ2-1, with 9 bases lining up with TRBD2. Germline CDR1 and CDR2: ENHRY and SYGVKD. V lost 7 bases and J lost 0; bases outside the gene matches: 4. The CDR3 sequence is 15 residues long. CDR3 coding DNA: TGTGCCATCACCGATAGCGGGAGCTCCTACAATGAGCAGTTCTTC. This gives the protein CAITDSGSSYNEQFF.

V is TRBV2 and J is TRBJ2-7; TRBD2 matches 8 bases. The CDR3 is made up of 15 amino acids. V lost 2 bases, J lost 0 bases, and 3 bases stayed unmatched. Germline V gives CDR1 SNHLY, CDR2 FYNNEI. CDR3 protein: CASSELAGSSYEQYF. The DNA for the CDR3 is TGTGCCAGCAGTGAACTAGCGGGTAGCTCCTACGAGCAGTACTTC.

The chain employs TRBV29-1 and TRBJ2-3, with 7 bases matching TRBD2. The germline gives CDR1 SQVTM, CDR2 ANQGSEA. V lost 5 bases and J lost 0; bases outside the gene matches: 5. The CDR3 is 14 amino acids. CDR3 protein: CSVRGAGSTDTQYF. As DNA, the CDR3 is TGCAGCGTTAGGGGAGCGGGGAGCACAGATACGCAGTATTTT.

This clone was detected a few times. The chain couples TRBV28 to TRBJ1-1; no firm D call. Trimming cost V 3 bases and J 0 bases, with 14 bases left between them. Germline assignment: CDR1 MDHEN and CDR2 SYDVKM. The CDR3 has 16 amino acids. In DNA, the CDR3 is TGTGCCAGCAGTTTTCTGTCAGACATTATGAACACTGAAGCTTTCTTT. Protein: CASSFLSDIMNTEAFF.

The rearrangement joins TRBV12-5 to TRBJ1-1; 8 nucleotides align to TRBD1. Germline-derived CDR1 and CDR2 are LGHNT and FRNRAP. CDR3 length: 18 amino acids. The V gene end was trimmed by 0 bases and the J gene end by 8 bases; junction bases not matched to a gene: 17. Here the CDR3 DNA reads TGTGCTAGTGGTTTGGTTACCAGCCGTCGGCAGGGGGCGGGAGAAGCTTTCTTT. It encodes CASGLVTSRRQGAGEAFF.

The rearrangement joins TRBV7-2 to TRBJ2-1; D may be TRBD2 (6 bases). In germline, CDR1 is SGHTA, CDR2 FQGNSA. V lost 5 bases and J 1 base, leaving 12 bases between the germline ends. The CDR3 loop spans 15 amino acids. CDR3 nucleotides: TGTGCCAGCAGCCTAAGTGGGGGGTCCTACAATGAGCAGTTCTTC. Encoded protein: CASSLSGGSYNEQFF.